This TCR beta chain appears in the sequencing data of a study of breast tumors, draining lymph nodes, adjacent tissues. The table lists this clonotype with many counts. Germline loops: CDR1 KGHSH, CDR2 LQKENI. The CDR3 spans 15 residues. V lost 2 bases, J lost 0 bases, and 8 bases lay in between. TCRdb re-analysed the multiplex PCR reads in MiXCR, keeping a single row per CDR3 protein. Of under 150,000 distinct CDR3 sequences detected, nearly 20% appear once; the ten largest clones hold less than 4%. Breast cancer patients provided tissue from their axillary draining lymph nodes. The chain combines TRBV18 with TRBJ1-3; no clear D gene. The receptor was derived from a female donor with breast cancer. Some clones in this sample may be carry-over from other donors' samples. The sample consisted of axillary lymph node tissue. CDR3 nucleotide sequence: TGTGCCAGCTCACCAACAGTGAGCTCTGGAAACACCATATATTTT. As protein: CASSPTVSSGNTIYF. Full variable domain (outside the CDR3, taken from reference TRBV18 and TRBJ1-3): NAGVMQNPRHLVRRRGQEARLRCSPMKGHSHVYWYRQLPEEGLKFMVYLQKENIIDESGMPKERFSAEFPKEGPSILRIQQVVRGDSAAYFCASSPTVSSGNTIYFGEGSWLTVV.